These 27 T cell receptor beta chains originate from one sample sequenced in a study of cytomegalovirus exposure and HLA in healthy donors. The PCR had 60 Vbeta and 13 Jbeta primers. Sequencing used immunoSEQ multiplex PCR; TCRdb keeps in-frame clones, though not all of them. The repertoire consists of 110,000 or so clones, with about 13% occurring once and the leading ten covering roughly a sixth. The sample was PBMCs. These receptors were taken from a man aged 40-49 years in good health and CMV-seropositive.

The rearrangement joins TRBV18 to TRBJ2-7; 8 nucleotides align to TRBD1. Germline trimming cut 3 bases from V and 6 bases from J; bases unmatched to any gene: 7. Germline CDR1 reads KGHSH; CDR2 reads LQKENI. The CDR3 runs to 14 residues. The CDR3 bases are TGTGCCAGCTCACCTTCAGGACAGGGTTCCGAGCAGTACTTC. Its protein is CASSPSGQGSEQYF.

This clone appeared a few times. This chain connects TRBV5-5 to TRBJ2-1; TRBD1 matches 7 bases. The CDR3 is made up of 15 amino acids. Germline assignment: CDR1 SGHKS and CDR2 YYEKEE (reference sequence). V trimming: 4 bases; J trimming: 3 bases; junction bases outside the gene matches: 7. The CDR3 nucleotides are TGTGCCAGCAGCCCTCGGGACAGAGACTACAATGAGCAGTTCTTC. Its protein product is CASSPRDRDYNEQFF.

The chain links TRBV27 to TRBJ2-3; 9 bases match TRBD1. CDR3 length: 15 amino acids. Germline CDR1 reads MNHEY; CDR2 reads SMNVEV (reference sequence). V trimming: 6 bases; J trimming: 2 bases; junction bases outside the gene matches: 6. The CDR3 region is CASRTRDRATDTQYF. The CDR3 nucleotides read TGTGCCAGCAGAACCCGGGACAGGGCCACAGATACGCAGTATTTT.

This clone appeared a few times. The chain joins TRBV27 to TRBJ2-7; 7 nucleotides line up with TRBD2. With 5 bases clipped from V and 0 bases from J, the junction kept 7 bases outside the gene matches. The CDR3 extends over 15 amino acids. From germline, CDR1 is MNHEY and CDR2 SMNVEV (reference sequence). The CDR3 loop is CASSDQGGSSYEQYF. As DNA, the CDR3 is TGTGCCAGCAGTGATCAGGGCGGGAGCTCCTACGAGCAGTACTTC.

The genes are TRBV5-5 and TRBJ1-1; possible D gene TRBD1, 6 bases. V lost 0 bases and J lost 2, with 17 bases in between. The germline CDR1 and CDR2 sequences are SGHKS and YYEKEE (reference sequence). This CDR3 spans 17 amino acids. CDR3 in DNA: TGTGCCAGCAGCTTGGCCTCTTGGACAGCTGATAACACTGAAGCTTTCTTT. This sequence encodes CASSLASWTADNTEAFF.

The table lists this clone with a few counts. The gene calls are TRBV7-3 and TRBJ2-6; D gene ambiguous. Looked up from germline, CDR1 is SGHTA and CDR2 is FQGTGA. The ends were cut back, 9 bases at V and 1 base at J, with 7 bases in the middle. The CDR3 spans 13 residues. CDR3 coding DNA: TGTGCCAGTTCGCGGTCTGGGGCCAACGTCCTGACTTTC. Translating it yields CASSRSGANVLTF. Full variable domain (rest looked up from reference TRBV7-3 and TRBJ2-6): GAGVSQTPSNKVTEKGKYVELRCDPISGHTALYWYRQSLGQGPEFLIYFQGTGAADDSGLPNDRFFAVRPEGSVSTLKIQRTERGDSAVYLCASSRSGANVLTFGAGSRLTVL.

The table lists this clone with a few counts. This chain links TRBV9 with TRBJ1-1; D not certain. This CDR3 has 14 amino acids. V was trimmed by 2 bases and J by 2 bases, leaving 10 bases between them. Germline CDR1 SGDLS, CDR2 YYNGEE. CDR3 nucleotide sequence: TGTGCCAGCAGCGTTAGAACAGCCAACACTGAAGCTTTCTTT. Encoded protein: CASSVRTANTEAFF.

This clone has just a few counts. The rearrangement links TRBV19 to TRBJ1-2, with D hard to call. CDR1 LNHDA and CDR2 SQIVND come from the germline V gene (reference sequence). This CDR3 region has 13 residues. The V end lost 0 bases, the J end lost 6 bases, and 8 bases lay between the germline ends. CDR3 coding DNA: TGTGCCAGTAGTATAGATCCCGGGAATGGCTACACCTTC. This sequence encodes CASSIDPGNGYTF.

This clone has only a few counts. The chain uses TRBV7-6 and TRBJ1-2; possible D gene TRBD1, 5 bases. The CDR3 consists of 13 residues. Between the trimmed V and J ends, which lost 5 bases and 6 bases, there was a span of 13 bases. Germline assignment: CDR1 SGHVS and CDR2 FNYEAQ. DNA for the CDR3: TGTGCCAGCAGCCAGGCGCCAGGGAATGGCTACACCTTC. The encoded protein is CASSQAPGNGYTF.

The chain joins TRBV5-6 to TRBJ1-5; possible D gene TRBD1, 6 bases. The CDR3 runs to 14 residues. The V gene's germline CDR1 is SGHDT and CDR2 YYEEEE. The germline V and J ends were trimmed by 4 bases and 7 bases, with 15 bases remaining between them. CDR3 sequence (DNA): TGTGCCAGCAGCCTGAGGGGGGGCCGACAGCCCCAGCATTTT. It is translated as CASSLRGGRQPQHF.

This clone was seen only a few times. The chain combines TRBV10-2 with TRBJ2-7; D ambiguous. The CDR3 length is 11 residues. The germline V and J ends were trimmed by 3 bases and 7 bases, with 7 bases remaining between them. Germline CDR1 and CDR2: WSHSY and SAAADI. CDR3 sequence: CASSELVEQYF. CDR3 bases: TGCGCCAGCAGTGAACTGGTGGAGCAGTACTTC.

The chain recombines TRBV29-1 with TRBJ2-7; 8 bases fit TRBD1. This CDR3 is built from 14 residues. CDR1 SQVTM and CDR2 ANQGSEA come from the germline V gene. V dropped 5 bases and J dropped 6; count of bases not matched to a gene: 12. Here the CDR3 reads CSVNGETGDSEQYF. The CDR3 nucleotides read TGCAGCGTTAATGGCGAGACAGGGGACTCCGAGCAGTACTTC.

V and J are TRBV7-2 and TRBJ2-3, with TRBD2 matching 13 bases. V gave up 1 base and J gave up 4 bases; unmatched junction bases: 5. Germline V gene sequence: CDR1 SGHTA, CDR2 FQGNSA. The CDR3 extends over 17 amino acids. DNA of the CDR3: TGTGCCAGCAGCTTAGATTGGACTAGCGGGAGAGCAGATACGCAGTATTTT. Its translation is CASSLDWTSGRADTQYF.

This clone was picked up a small number of times. The V and J genes are TRBV4-1 and TRBJ2-1; the match to TRBD2 covers 10 bases. With V trimmed by 1 base and J by 9 bases, 9 bases remained unmatched. The CDR3 totals 16 residues. Germline lookup yields CDR1 MGHRA and CDR2 YSYEKL. The CDR3 DNA follows: TGCGCCAGCAGCCAAGTGGTAGCGGGGGGCCCGGTTGAGCAGTTCTTC. Protein product: CASSQVVAGGPVEQFF.

The rearrangement links TRBV4-3 to TRBJ2-2; 9 bases are a match to TRBD1. From germline, CDR1 is LGHNA and CDR2 YSLEER. The CDR3 is made up of 15 amino acids. The V segment lost 4 bases and the J segment 5 bases; nucleotides outside the gene matches: 5. The CDR3 sequence is CASSPGTGITGELFF. CDR3 DNA: TGCGCCAGCAGCCCCGGGACAGGGATAACCGGGGAGCTGTTTTTT.

V is TRBV18 and J is TRBJ2-7, with D tentatively TRBD2 (6 bases). V was trimmed by 0 bases and J by 1 base, leaving 10 bases between them. Germline CDR1 and CDR2: KGHSH and LQKENI. The CDR3 is 15 residues long. In DNA form, the CDR3 reads TGTGCCAGCTCACCACCTTGGGGGAGGTCCTACGAGCAGTACTTC. Protein product: CASSPPWGRSYEQYF.

In its sample, this clone was seen a few times. The J gene is TRBJ1-3, the V gene TRBV4-1; TRBD1 matches 12 bases. Germline V lookup: CDR1 MGHRA, CDR2 YSYEKL. CDR3 length equals 16 residues. Losses at the gene ends were 3 bases for V and 3 bases for J; bases not matched to a gene: 3. The CDR3 nucleotides are TGCGCCAGCAGCCAGGGACAGGGGGCTTTTGGAAACACCATATATTTT. Its protein product is CASSQGQGAFGNTIYF.

This clone came up a few times. This chain connects TRBV20-1 to TRBJ1-2, with 7 bases fitting TRBD1. Trimming removed 6 bases from V and 8 bases from J; junction bases left unmatched: 6. CDR3 length: 11 residues. Germline CDR1 reads DFQATT; CDR2 reads SNEGSKA (reference sequence). CDR3 sequence: CSASDRSGYTF. DNA for the CDR3: TGCAGTGCATCGGACAGGAGCGGCTACACCTTC.

This clone was seen a handful of times. One end of the junction does not line up with germline, which may come from a read error. The chain combines TRBV18 with TRBJ1-1, with D tentatively TRBD1 (6 bases). CDR1 KGHSH and CDR2 LQKENI come from the germline V gene. The CDR3 consists of 14 residues. CDR3 DNA: TGTGCCAGCTCTCCACGGGACAAGAACACTGAAGCTTTCTTT. Its protein product is CASSPRDKNTEAFF.

This clone was seen a few times. The V gene is TRBV30, the J gene TRBJ1-6; TRBD1 agrees at 8 bases. CDR3 length: 15 amino acids. V shed 0 bases, J shed 10 bases, and the junction held 8 bases outside the gene matches. CDR1 and CDR2 (germline): GTSNPN, SVGIG (reference sequence). The CDR3 loop reads CAWSVLGRGPSPLHF. The CDR3, as DNA: TGTGCCTGGAGTGTACTTGGCAGGGGGCCCTCACCCCTCCACTTT.

The chain is built from TRBV5-1 and TRBJ2-3; D gene ambiguous. Germline V lookup: CDR1 SGHRS, CDR2 YFSETQ. CDR3 length equals 15 residues. The ends were cut back, 0 bases at V and 5 bases at J, with 13 bases in the middle. The DNA for the CDR3 is TGCGCCAGCAGCTTGGATGGTTCACCGGGAGATACGCAGTATTTT. It codes for CASSLDGSPGDTQYF.

This rearrangement joins TRBV9 to TRBJ2-1; D might be TRBD2 (5 bases). V was trimmed by 10 bases and J by 3 bases, leaving 14 bases between them. Germline assignment: CDR1 SGDLS and CDR2 YYNGEE. CDR3 length: 13 amino acids. The CDR3 coding sequence is TGTGCCTCCTCCCTACGGGACTACAATGAGCAGTTCTTC. Protein: CASSLRDYNEQFF.

This clone was picked up a small number of times. The chain has TRBV5-5 and TRBJ1-2; D perhaps matches TRBD1 (5 bases). The CDR3 sequence is 14 residues long. V was pared by 2 bases and J by 3 bases, with 11 bases between. The germline V gene has CDR1 SGHKS and CDR2 YYEKEE (reference sequence). This chain's CDR3 is CASSLHTGDYGYTF. CDR3 in DNA: TGTGCCAGCAGCTTACATACGGGGGACTATGGCTACACCTTC.

The chain carries TRBV28 and TRBJ1-2; TRBD1 matches 10 bases. The CDR3 spans 19 residues. Germline loops: CDR1 MDHEN, CDR2 SYDVKM. V was pared by 6 bases and J by 5 bases, with 21 bases of the junction left unmatched. The CDR3 is CASSNKTSRDRGGGYGYTF. In DNA form, the CDR3 reads TGTGCCAGCAGCAATAAAACGTCCCGGGACAGGGGCGGAGGGTATGGCTACACCTTC.

The chain combines TRBV27 with TRBJ2-2; perhaps TRBD1 as D (7 bases). Germline V gives CDR1 MNHEY, CDR2 SMNVEV (reference sequence). Trimming removed 5 bases at V and 4 bases at J, with 20 bases between. The CDR3 is made up of 17 amino acids. CDR3 residues: CASSGRGGGPSTGELFF. The CDR3, as DNA: TGTGCCAGCAGTGGCAGAGGAGGGGGCCCCAGCACCGGGGAGCTGTTTTTT.

This rearrangement joins TRBV28 to TRBJ2-7; 9 bases are shared with TRBD2. Germline V CDR1 and CDR2: MDHEN, SYDVKM. The V segment lost 10 bases and the J segment 5 bases; nucleotides outside the gene matches: 9. The CDR3 has 13 residues. This CDR3 reads CATLSGRGDEQYF. In nucleotides, the CDR3 is TGTGCCACCCTTAGCGGGAGAGGCGACGAGCAGTACTTC.

As to this clone: Its ends do not fully match the called genes, so a read error is possible. The chain employs TRBV10-2 and TRBJ1-1; D is ambiguous. This CDR3 comprises 14 residues. CDR1 is WSHSY, CDR2 SAAADI, per germline. CDR3 sequence: CASSEDGMKTEAFF. Here the CDR3 DNA reads TGCGCCAGCAGTGAGGATGGTATGAAAACTGAAGCTTTCTTC.